This T cell receptor beta chain came from a study of memory CD4+ T cells and cytomegalovirus serostatus. The data were produced by immunoSEQ multiplex PCR, yet TCRdb's version contains in-frame clones alone and is incomplete. Of 55,000 to 65,000 clones in the sample, approximately 78% are singletons; the top ten hold about 1%. Note on this clone: Its cognate antigen is unknown.

The sort gate was single viable CD3+CD4+CD8-CD45RO+ cells for memory CD4+ T cells. Serostatus was set by detecting CMV pp150, pp28, p38, p52 IgG. General observations from the study: Suggested: most of the CMV-linked TCR signature lies in CD4+ memory cells.

Trimming removed 7 bases at V and 1 base at J, with 15 bases between. The length of the CDR3 is 15 residues. Germline V CDR1 and CDR2: LNHDA, SQIVND (reference sequence). This chain links TRBV19 with TRBJ2-3, with D possibly TRBD2 on 5 matching bases. Sequencing was carried out using memory CD4+ T cells from blood. The clonotype was recovered from an adult in good health and CMV-seronegative. The CDR3 DNA sequence: TGTGCCAGTACCGTTGGTGATAGCGGCACAGATACGCAGTATTTT. It encodes CASTVGDSGTDTQYF.